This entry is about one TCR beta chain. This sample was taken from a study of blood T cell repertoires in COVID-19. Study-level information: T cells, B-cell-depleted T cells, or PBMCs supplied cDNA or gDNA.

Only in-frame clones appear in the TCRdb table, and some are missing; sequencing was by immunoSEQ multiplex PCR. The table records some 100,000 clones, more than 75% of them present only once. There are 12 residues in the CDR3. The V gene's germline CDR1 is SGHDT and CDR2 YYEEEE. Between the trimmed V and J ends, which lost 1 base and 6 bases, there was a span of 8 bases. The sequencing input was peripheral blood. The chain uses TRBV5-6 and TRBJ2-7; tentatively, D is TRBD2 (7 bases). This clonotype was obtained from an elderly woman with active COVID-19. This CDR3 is CASSLRGGEQYF. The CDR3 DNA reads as TGTGCCAGCAGCTTGAGGGGGGGCGAGCAGTACTTC.